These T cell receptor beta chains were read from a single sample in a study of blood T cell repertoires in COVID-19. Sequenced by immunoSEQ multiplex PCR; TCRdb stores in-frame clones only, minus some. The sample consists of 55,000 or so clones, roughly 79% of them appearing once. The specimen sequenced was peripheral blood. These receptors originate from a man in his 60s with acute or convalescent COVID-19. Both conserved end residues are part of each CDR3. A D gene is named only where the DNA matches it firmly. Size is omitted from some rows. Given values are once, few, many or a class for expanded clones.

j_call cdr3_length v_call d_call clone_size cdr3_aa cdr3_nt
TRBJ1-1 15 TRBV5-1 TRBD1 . CASSSPGQGTPEAFF TGCGCCAGCAGCTCGCCGGGACAGGGGACCCCTGAAGCTTTCTTT
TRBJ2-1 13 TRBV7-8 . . CASSLVWIAEQFF TGTGCCAGCAGCTTAGTTTGGATAGCTGAGCAGTTCTTC
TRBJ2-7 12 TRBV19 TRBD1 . CASSDRGYEQYF TGTGCCAGTAGTGACAGGGGTTACGAGCAGTACTTC
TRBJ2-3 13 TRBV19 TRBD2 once CASSIGLAAPQYF TGTGCCAGTAGTATAGGGCTAGCGGCGCCGCAGTATTTT
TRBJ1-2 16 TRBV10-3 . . CAISIRQDGPNYGYTF TGTGCCATCAGTATTAGACAGGACGGCCCCAACTATGGCTACACCTTC
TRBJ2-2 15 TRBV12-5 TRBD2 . CASGPGLAGDGELFF TGTGCTAGTGGTCCCGGACTAGCGGGGGACGGGGAGCTGTTTTTT
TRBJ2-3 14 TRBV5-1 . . CASSSQTGLDTQYF TGCGCCAGCAGCTCACAGACAGGTTTAGATACGCAGTATTTT
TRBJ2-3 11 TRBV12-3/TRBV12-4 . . CASSLGQTQYF TGTGCCAGCAGTTTGGGCCAGACGCAGTATTTT
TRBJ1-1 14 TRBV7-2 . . CASSLVGAGTEAFF TGTGCCAGCAGCTTAGTAGGGGCTGGGACTGAAGCTTTCTTT
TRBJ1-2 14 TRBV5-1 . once CASSVGVQLGGYTF TGCGCCAGCAGCGTCGGGGTACAATTAGGTGGCTACACCTTC
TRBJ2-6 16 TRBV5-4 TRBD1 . CASRDRLLLWTNVLTF TGTGCCAGCCGGGACAGGCTTCTCCTCTGGACCAACGTCCTGACTTTC
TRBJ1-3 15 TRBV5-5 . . CASSTTQSSGNTIYF TGTGCCAGCAGCACGACACAGTCCTCTGGAAACACCATATATTTT
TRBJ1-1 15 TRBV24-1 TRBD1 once CATSDPGTGGLQTFF TGTGCCACCAGTGACCCCGGGACAGGGGGCCTTCAGACTTTCTTT
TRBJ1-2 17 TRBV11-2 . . CASSLVGQRRGSYGYTF TGTGCCAGCAGCTTAGTAGGGCAGCGGAGGGGAAGCTATGGCTACACCTTC
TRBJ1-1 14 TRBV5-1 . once CASSFRGSVTEAFF TGCGCCAGCAGCTTTAGAGGTAGTGTCACTGAAGCTTTCTTT